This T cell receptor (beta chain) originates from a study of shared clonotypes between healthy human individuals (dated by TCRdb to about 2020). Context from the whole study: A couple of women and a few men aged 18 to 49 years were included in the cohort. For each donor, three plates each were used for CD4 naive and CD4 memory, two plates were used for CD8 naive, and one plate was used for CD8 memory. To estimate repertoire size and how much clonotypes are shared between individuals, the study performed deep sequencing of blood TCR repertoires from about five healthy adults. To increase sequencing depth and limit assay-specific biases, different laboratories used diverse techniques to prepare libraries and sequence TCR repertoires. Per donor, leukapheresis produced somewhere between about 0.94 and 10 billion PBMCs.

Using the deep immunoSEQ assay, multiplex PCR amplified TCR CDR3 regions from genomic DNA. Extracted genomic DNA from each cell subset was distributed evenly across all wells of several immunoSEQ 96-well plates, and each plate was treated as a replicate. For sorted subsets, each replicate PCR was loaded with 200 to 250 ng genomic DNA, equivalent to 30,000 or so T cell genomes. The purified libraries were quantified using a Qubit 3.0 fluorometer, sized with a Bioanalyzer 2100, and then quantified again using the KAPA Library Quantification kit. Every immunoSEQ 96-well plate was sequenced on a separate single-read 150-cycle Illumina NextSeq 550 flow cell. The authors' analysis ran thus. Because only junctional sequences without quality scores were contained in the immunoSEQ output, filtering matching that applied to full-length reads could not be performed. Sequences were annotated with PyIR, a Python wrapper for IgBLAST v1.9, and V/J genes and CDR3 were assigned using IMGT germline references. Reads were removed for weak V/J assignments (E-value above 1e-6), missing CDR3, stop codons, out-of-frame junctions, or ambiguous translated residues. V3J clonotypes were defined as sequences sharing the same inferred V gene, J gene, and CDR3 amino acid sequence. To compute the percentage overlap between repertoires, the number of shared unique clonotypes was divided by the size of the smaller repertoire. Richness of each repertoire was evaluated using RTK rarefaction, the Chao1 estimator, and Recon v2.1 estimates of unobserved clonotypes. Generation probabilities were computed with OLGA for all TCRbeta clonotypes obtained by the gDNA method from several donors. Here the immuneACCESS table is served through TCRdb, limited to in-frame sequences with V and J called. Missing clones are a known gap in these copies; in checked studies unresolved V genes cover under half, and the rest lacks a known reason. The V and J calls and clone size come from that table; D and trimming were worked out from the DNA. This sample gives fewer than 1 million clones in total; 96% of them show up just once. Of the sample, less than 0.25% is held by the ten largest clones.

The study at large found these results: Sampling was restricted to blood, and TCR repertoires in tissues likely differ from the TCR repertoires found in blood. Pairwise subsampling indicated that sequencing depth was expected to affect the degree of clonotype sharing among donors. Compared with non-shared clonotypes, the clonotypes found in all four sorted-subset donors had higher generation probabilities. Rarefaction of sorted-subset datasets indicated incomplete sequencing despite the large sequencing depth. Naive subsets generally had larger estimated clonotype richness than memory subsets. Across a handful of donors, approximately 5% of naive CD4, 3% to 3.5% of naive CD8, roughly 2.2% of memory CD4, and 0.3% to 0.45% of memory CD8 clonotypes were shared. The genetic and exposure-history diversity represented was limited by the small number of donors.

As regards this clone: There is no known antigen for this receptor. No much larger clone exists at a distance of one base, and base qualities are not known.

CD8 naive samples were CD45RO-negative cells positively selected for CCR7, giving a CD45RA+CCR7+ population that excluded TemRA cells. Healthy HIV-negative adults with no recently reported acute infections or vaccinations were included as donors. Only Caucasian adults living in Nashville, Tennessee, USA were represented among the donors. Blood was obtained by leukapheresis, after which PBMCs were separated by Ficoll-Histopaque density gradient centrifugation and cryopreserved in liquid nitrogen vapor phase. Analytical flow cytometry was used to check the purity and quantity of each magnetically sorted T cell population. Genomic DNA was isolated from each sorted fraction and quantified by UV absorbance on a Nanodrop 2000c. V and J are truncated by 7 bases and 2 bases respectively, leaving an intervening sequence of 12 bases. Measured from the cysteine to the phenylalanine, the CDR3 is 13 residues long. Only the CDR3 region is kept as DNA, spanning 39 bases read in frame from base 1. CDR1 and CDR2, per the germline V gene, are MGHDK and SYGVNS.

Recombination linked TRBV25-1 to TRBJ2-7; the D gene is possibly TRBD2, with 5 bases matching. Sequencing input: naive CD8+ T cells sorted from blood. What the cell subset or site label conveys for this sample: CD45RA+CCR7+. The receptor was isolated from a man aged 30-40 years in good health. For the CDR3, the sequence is CASTASGTYEQYF. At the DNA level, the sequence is TGTGCCAGCACTGCCTCCGGGACCTACGAGCAGTACTTC.